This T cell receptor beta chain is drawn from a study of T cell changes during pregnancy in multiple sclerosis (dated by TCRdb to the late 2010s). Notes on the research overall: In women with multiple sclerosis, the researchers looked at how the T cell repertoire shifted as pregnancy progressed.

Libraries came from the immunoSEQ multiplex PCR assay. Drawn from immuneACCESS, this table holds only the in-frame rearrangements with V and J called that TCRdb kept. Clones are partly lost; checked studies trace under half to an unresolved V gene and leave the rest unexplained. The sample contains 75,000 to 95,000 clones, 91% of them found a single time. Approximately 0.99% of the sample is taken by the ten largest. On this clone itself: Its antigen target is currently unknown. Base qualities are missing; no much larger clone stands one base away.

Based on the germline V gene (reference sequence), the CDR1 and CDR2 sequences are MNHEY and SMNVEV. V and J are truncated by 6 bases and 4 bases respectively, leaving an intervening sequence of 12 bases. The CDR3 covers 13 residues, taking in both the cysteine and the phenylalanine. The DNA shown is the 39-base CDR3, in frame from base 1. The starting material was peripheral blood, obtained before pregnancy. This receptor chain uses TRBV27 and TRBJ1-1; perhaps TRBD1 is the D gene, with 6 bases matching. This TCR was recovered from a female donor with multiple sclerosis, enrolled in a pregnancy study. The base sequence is TGTGCCAGCAGCCGGGGGGGCGTCACTGAAGCTTTCTTT. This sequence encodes CASSRGGVTEAFF.